A single sample gave rise to the 3 T cell receptor beta chains below, sequenced in a study of T cell responses to AZD1222 COVID-19 vaccine. Measured with immunoSEQ multiplex PCR; TCRdb has only the in-frame clones, and not every one. The table includes 110,000 to 150,000 clones, roughly 90% detected once. Source: peripheral blood, taken on day 0 of AZD1222 vaccination. These receptors originate from an adult in good health.

This chain joins TRBV29-1 and TRBJ1-1, with D unclear. The germline V gene encodes CDR1 SQVTM and CDR2 ANQGSEA. The ends were cut back, 5 bases at V and 1 base at J, with 14 bases in the middle. This CDR3 has 14 residues. The CDR3 sequence is CSVLLHGRNTEAFF. The CDR3 DNA reads TGCAGCGTTCTCCTACATGGACGGAACACTGAAGCTTTCTTT.

CDR3 in DNA: TGTGCCAGCAGCTCCTCCGGGACACCGAGCGAAAAACTGTTTTTT. Translating gives CASSSSGTPSEKLFF. The chain uses TRBV7-2 and TRBJ1-4; possibly TRBD1 for D (6 bases). The CDR3 runs to 15 residues. Per the germline V gene, CDR1 is SGHTA and CDR2 is FQGNSA. The ends were cut back, 4 bases at V and 8 bases at J, with 17 bases in the middle. The full variable domain, its missing parts supplied by reference TRBV7-2 and TRBJ1-4, is GAGVSQSPSNKVTEKGKDVELRCDPISGHTALYWYRQSLGQGLEFLIYFQGNSAPDKSGLPSDRFSAERTGGSVSTLTIQRTQQEDSAVYLCASSSSGTPSEKLFFGSGTQLSVL.

The chain joins TRBV6-5 to TRBJ2-7; no clear D gene. The CDR3 loop spans 15 amino acids. Germline V gene data show CDR1 as MNHEY and CDR2 as SVGAGI. The V end lost 3 bases, the J end lost 1 base, and 13 bases lay between the germline ends. This CDR3 is CASSYLSEASYEQYF. Written as DNA, the CDR3 is TGTGCCAGCAGTTATCTGTCAGAAGCATCCTACGAGCAGTACTTC.